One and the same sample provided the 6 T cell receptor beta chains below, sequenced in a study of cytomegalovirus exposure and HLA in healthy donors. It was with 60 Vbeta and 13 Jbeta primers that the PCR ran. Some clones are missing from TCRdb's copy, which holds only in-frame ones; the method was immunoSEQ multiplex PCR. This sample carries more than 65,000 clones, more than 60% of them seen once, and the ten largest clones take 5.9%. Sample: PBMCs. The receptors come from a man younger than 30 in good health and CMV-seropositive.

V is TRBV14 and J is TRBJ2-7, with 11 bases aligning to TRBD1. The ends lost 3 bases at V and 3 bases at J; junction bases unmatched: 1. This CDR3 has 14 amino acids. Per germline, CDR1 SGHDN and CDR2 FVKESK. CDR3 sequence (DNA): TGTGCCAGCAGCCAGGGACAGGGGGGCTACGAGCAGTACTTC. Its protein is CASSQGQGGYEQYF.

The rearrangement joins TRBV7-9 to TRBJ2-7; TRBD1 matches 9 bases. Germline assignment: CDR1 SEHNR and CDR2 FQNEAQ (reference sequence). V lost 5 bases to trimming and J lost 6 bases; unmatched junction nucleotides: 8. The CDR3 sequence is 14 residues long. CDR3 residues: CASSTSGQGFEQYF. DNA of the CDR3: TGTGCCAGCAGCACATCGGGACAGGGTTTCGAGCAGTACTTC.

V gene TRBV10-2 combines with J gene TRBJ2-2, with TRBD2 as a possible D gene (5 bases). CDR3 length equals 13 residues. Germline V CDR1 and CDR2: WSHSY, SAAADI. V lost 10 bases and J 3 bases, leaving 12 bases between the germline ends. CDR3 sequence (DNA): TGCGCCATACGGACGAGGGACACCGGGGAGCTGTTTTTT. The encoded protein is CAIRTRDTGELFF.

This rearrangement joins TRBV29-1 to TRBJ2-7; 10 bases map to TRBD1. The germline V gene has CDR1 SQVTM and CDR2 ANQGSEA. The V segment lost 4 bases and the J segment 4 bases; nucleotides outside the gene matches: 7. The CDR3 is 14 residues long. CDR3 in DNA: TGCAGCGTTGCCCCGGGACAGGGGTTGTACGAGCAGTACTTC. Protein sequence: CSVAPGQGLYEQYF.

The CDR3 DNA reads as TGTGCCAGCAGCGTCGGCACCGGGGAGCTGTTTTTT. Translating gives CASSVGTGELFF. The chain links TRBV9 to TRBJ2-2; D gene ambiguous. The CDR3 sequence is 12 residues long. Germline-derived CDR1 and CDR2 are SGDLS and YYNGEE. V lost 2 bases to trimming and J lost 4 bases, with 3 bases between them.

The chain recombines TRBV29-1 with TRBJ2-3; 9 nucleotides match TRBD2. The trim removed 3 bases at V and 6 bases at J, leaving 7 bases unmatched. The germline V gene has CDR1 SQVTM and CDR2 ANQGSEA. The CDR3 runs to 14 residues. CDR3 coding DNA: TGCAGCGTTGAGGCGGGAGGGCCTGTGGATACGCAGTATTTT. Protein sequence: CSVEAGGPVDTQYF.